This TCR beta chain was observed in a study of T-cell reconstitution after alpha-beta-depleted transplantation in children. General observations from the study: In patients about two months after transplant, alpha-beta T cells reportedly arose from several hundred expanded graft clones.

Unique molecular identifiers featured in how the TCRbeta library was prepared. TCRdb analysed the PCR reads with MiXCR anew, one entry per CDR3 protein. The table has roughly 30,000 distinct CDR3 sequences, roughly 6.7% seen once. In its sample, this clonotype was seen many times. Antigen specificity is unknown. The sequenced sample was peripheral blood, obtained 60 days after TCRalphabeta/CD19-depleted stem cell transplant. The clonotype comes from a child younger than two who had a stem cell transplant for acute myeloid leukemia, so the T cells may come from the graft donor.

In DNA, the CDR3 is TGTGCCAGCGGATCCCTCGGCAACTATGGCTACACCTTC. Translation: CASGSLGNYGYTF. V usage is TRBV12-3 or TRBV12-4 and J usage is TRBJ1-2; D is undetermined. V was shortened by 8 bases and J by 2 bases, with 12 bases between the two germline ends. The CDR3 extends over 13 amino acids.